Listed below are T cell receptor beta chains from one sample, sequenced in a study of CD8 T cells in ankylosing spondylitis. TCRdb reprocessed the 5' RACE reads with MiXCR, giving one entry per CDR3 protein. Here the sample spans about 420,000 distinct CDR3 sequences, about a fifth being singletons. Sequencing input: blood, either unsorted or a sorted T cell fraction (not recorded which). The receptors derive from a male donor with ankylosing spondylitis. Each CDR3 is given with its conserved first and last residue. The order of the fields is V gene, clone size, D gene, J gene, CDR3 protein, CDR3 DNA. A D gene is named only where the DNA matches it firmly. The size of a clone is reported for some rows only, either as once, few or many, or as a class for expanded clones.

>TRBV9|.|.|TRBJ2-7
CASSGGTRGREQYF
TGTGCCAGCAGCGGCGGGACTCGTGGAAGGGAGCAGTACTTC
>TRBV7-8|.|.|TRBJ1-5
CASRPDTSNQPQHF
TGTGCCAGCCGCCCTGACACGAGCAATCAGCCCCAGCATTTT
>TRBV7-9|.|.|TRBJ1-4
CASSSRANEKLFF
TGTGCCAGCAGCTCTAGGGCTAATGAAAAACTGTTTTTT
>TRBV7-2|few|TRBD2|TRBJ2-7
CASSPRLAGVTYEQYF
TGTGCCAGCAGCCCCCGACTAGCGGGAGTCACCTACGAGCAGTACTTC
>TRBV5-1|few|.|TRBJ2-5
CASSLGGLVETQYF
TGCGCCAGCAGCTTGGGCGGTTTGGTTGAGACCCAGTACTTC
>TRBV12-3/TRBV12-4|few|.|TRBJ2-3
CASTVWDTQYF
TGTGCCAGCACCGTCTGGGATACGCAGTATTTT
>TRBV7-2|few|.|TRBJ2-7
CASSLLGQIHEQYF
TGTGCCAGCAGCTTACTAGGACAGATACACGAGCAGTACTTC
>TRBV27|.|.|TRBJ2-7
CASSLTALSNEQYF
TGTGCCAGCAGTTTAACTGCGCTGTCGAACGAGCAGTACTTC
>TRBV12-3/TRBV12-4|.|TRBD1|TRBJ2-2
CASWTGHGTGELFF
TGTGCCAGTTGGACAGGGCATGGCACCGGGGAGCTGTTTTTT
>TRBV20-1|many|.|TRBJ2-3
CSARGSTDTQYF
TGCAGTGCTAGGGGAAGCACAGATACGCAGTATTTT
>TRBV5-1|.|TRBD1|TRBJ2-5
CASSLRGGWETQYF
TGCGCCAGCAGCTTGAGAGGGGGCTGGGAGACCCAGTACTTC
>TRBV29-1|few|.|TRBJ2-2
CSVQSGELFF
TGCAGCGTTCAATCCGGGGAGCTGTTTTTT
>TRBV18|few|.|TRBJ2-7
CASSPGGRDFYEQYF
TGTGCCAGCTCACCCGGCGGCCGGGATTTCTACGAGCAGTACTTC
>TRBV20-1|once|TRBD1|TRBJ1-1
CSARGPGQFPEAFF
TGCAGTGCTAGAGGACCGGGACAGTTTCCTGAAGCTTTCTTT
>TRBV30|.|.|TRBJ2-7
CAWSGGTGSASYEQYF
TGTGCCTGGAGTGGGGGCACAGGGAGCGCCTCCTACGAGCAGTACTTC
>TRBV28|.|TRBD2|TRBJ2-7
CASNSGGNSYEQYF
TGTGCCAGCAACTCGGGAGGAAACTCCTACGAGCAGTACTTC
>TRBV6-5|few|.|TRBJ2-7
CASSYHRGQSGRAVEQYF
TGTGCCAGCAGTTATCACAGGGGGCAGAGCGGGAGGGCCGTCGAGCAGTACTTC